These T cell receptor beta chains were read from a single sample in a study of shared clonotypes between healthy human individuals. Data came from immunoSEQ multiplex PCR; TCRdb stores just in-frame clones and leaves some out. The sample gives 1,100,000 or so clones, approximately 78% of which show up once; 0.5% to 0.6% is in the top ten. Sequencing was done on a sample of memory CD4+ T cells from PBMCs. Source of these receptors: a man younger than 30 in good health. Some clones in this sample may be carry-over from other donors' samples. Each CDR3 is given with its conserved first and last residue. Each record gives: D gene, clone size, J gene, V gene, CDR3 DNA, CDR3 protein. A D gene is named only where the DNA matches it firmly. Clone size is given for some rows only: seen once, a few or many times, or a class if the clone is expanded.

d_gene: TRBD1
abundance: NA
j_gene: TRBJ1-2
v_gene: TRBV11-2
CDR3nt: TGTGCCCGGACAGGGGACGGCTACACCTTC
CDR3aa: CARTGDGYTF

d_gene: NA
abundance: NA
j_gene: TRBJ1-5
v_gene: TRBV4-2
CDR3nt: TGTGCCAGCAGCCAAGGAGAAGGGTCAGGGCAGCCCCAGCATTTT
CDR3aa: CASSQGEGSGQPQHF

d_gene: NA
abundance: NA
j_gene: TRBJ1-6
v_gene: TRBV9
CDR3nt: TGTGCCAGCAGCGTAGGAATCAATTCACCCCTCCACTTT
CDR3aa: CASSVGINSPLHF

d_gene: NA
abundance: NA
j_gene: TRBJ2-3
v_gene: TRBV6-5
CDR3nt: TGTGCCAGCAGCAGGACCCGCACGGGGAAGGATACGCAGTATTTT
CDR3aa: CASSRTRTGKDTQYF

d_gene: NA
abundance: few
j_gene: TRBJ1-1
v_gene: TRBV15
CDR3nt: TGTGCCACCAGCAGAGGTCCCACTGAAGCTTTCTTT
CDR3aa: CATSRGPTEAFF

d_gene: NA
abundance: few
j_gene: TRBJ1-1
v_gene: TRBV2
CDR3nt: TGTGCCAGCAGTGAAGAGGGGGTTGAATACACTGAAGCTTTCTTT
CDR3aa: CASSEEGVEYTEAFF

d_gene: NA
abundance: NA
j_gene: TRBJ1-5
v_gene: TRBV28
CDR3nt: TGTGCCAGCAGTTTATTTCTGAGTCCCTCGAACAGCAATCAGCCCCAGCATTTT
CDR3aa: CASSLFLSPSNSNQPQHF

d_gene: NA
abundance: once
j_gene: TRBJ2-2
v_gene: TRBV14
CDR3nt: TGTGCCAGCAAGTTGGGACAGAACACCGGGGAGCTGTTTTTT
CDR3aa: CASKLGQNTGELFF

d_gene: NA
abundance: NA
j_gene: TRBJ2-3
v_gene: TRBV5-6
CDR3nt: TGTGCCAGCAGCTTGTTGACAGAGCATCATACGCAGTATTTT
CDR3aa: CASSLLTEHHTQYF

d_gene: NA
abundance: NA
j_gene: TRBJ1-5
v_gene: TRBV6-1
CDR3nt: TGTGCCAGCAGTCTCCGATCCAATCAGCCCCAGCATTTT
CDR3aa: CASSLRSNQPQHF

d_gene: NA
abundance: once
j_gene: TRBJ2-3
v_gene: TRBV27
CDR3nt: TGTGCCAGCAGTTTAAATTTAGTGGATACGCAGTATTTT
CDR3aa: CASSLNLVDTQYF

d_gene: TRBD2
abundance: few
j_gene: TRBJ2-1
v_gene: TRBV10-3
CDR3nt: TGTGCCAGCCGGGAAGCGGGAGGGTGGGGAAATGAGCAGTTCTTC
CDR3aa: CASREAGGWGNEQFF

d_gene: NA
abundance: NA
j_gene: TRBJ2-1
v_gene: TRBV7-3
CDR3nt: TGTGCCAGCAGCCCCGGGGTCTACAATGAGCAGTTCTTC
CDR3aa: CASSPGVYNEQFF

d_gene: NA
abundance: few
j_gene: TRBJ2-1
v_gene: TRBV7-9
CDR3nt: TGTGCCAGCAGAGAGAGGGGTTTAAATGAGCAGTTCTTC
CDR3aa: CASRERGLNEQFF

d_gene: NA
abundance: NA
j_gene: TRBJ1-5
v_gene: TRBV28
CDR3nt: TGTGCCAGCAGTTTAATGGCAGGACATCAGCCCCAGCATTTT
CDR3aa: CASSLMAGHQPQHF

d_gene: TRBD1
abundance: few
j_gene: TRBJ2-5
v_gene: TRBV7-6
CDR3nt: TGTGCCAGCAGACCAAGATACGGGACAGGGCTAGAGACCCAGTACTTC
CDR3aa: CASRPRYGTGLETQYF

d_gene: NA
abundance: NA
j_gene: TRBJ2-2
v_gene: TRBV6-1
CDR3nt: TGTGCCAGCAGTCCGAGACAGGTCCCCGGGGAGCTGTTTTTT
CDR3aa: CASSPRQVPGELFF

d_gene: NA
abundance: NA
j_gene: TRBJ2-7
v_gene: TRBV5-8
CDR3nt: TGTGCCAGCAGTTCCTGGAGTTTCGAGCAGTACTTC
CDR3aa: CASSSWSFEQYF

d_gene: TRBD2
abundance: NA
j_gene: TRBJ2-4
v_gene: TRBV5-1
CDR3nt: TGCGCCAGCAGCTCCGGGACTAGCGGGCTTCTAGCCAAAAACATTCAGTACTTC
CDR3aa: CASSSGTSGLLAKNIQYF

d_gene: NA
abundance: NA
j_gene: TRBJ2-5
v_gene: TRBV7-2
CDR3nt: TGTGCCAGCAGCTATAATAGGGCGGAGACCCAGTACTTC
CDR3aa: CASSYNRAETQYF

d_gene: TRBD2
abundance: NA
j_gene: TRBJ2-1
v_gene: TRBV30
CDR3nt: TGTGCCTGGATCCCCCCAGCGGGAGGGAACTACAATGAGCAGTTCTTC
CDR3aa: CAWIPPAGGNYNEQFF

d_gene: NA
abundance: NA
j_gene: TRBJ1-1
v_gene: TRBV7-9
CDR3nt: TGTGCCAGCAGCTTAGGCACCCAGCGTCCTGAAGCTTTCTTT
CDR3aa: CASSLGTQRPEAFF

d_gene: NA
abundance: NA
j_gene: TRBJ1-2
v_gene: TRBV1
CDR3nt: TGCACCAGCAGCTCAGCAACCACAGGGGGCGGCTATGGCTACACCTTC
CDR3aa: CTSSSATTGGGYGYTF

d_gene: TRBD1
abundance: NA
j_gene: TRBJ2-5
v_gene: TRBV7-8
CDR3nt: TGTGCCAGCAGCTTAGGGACAGGGTTTCTAGAGACCCAGTACTTC
CDR3aa: CASSLGTGFLETQYF

d_gene: TRBD2
abundance: NA
j_gene: TRBJ2-3
v_gene: TRBV4-1
CDR3nt: TGCGCCAGCAGCCAATCTATGACTAGCGGGAGTACAGATACGCAGTATTTT
CDR3aa: CASSQSMTSGSTDTQYF

d_gene: TRBD1
abundance: NA
j_gene: TRBJ2-5
v_gene: TRBV19
CDR3nt: TGTGCCAGTAGTATATCGGGGACAGGGGGCCGGAAGACCCAGTACTTC
CDR3aa: CASSISGTGGRKTQYF

d_gene: NA
abundance: few
j_gene: TRBJ1-1
v_gene: TRBV6-6
CDR3nt: TGTGCCAGCAGTTACATGGCGGTCCTGAACACTGAAGCTTTCTTT
CDR3aa: CASSYMAVLNTEAFF

d_gene: NA
abundance: NA
j_gene: TRBJ1-5
v_gene: TRBV5-8
CDR3nt: TGTGCCAGCAGCTTTACTTTTAATCAGCCCCAGCATTTT
CDR3aa: CASSFTFNQPQHF